These T cell receptor beta chains were read from a single sample in a study of T cell responses to AZD1222 COVID-19 vaccine. Assay: immunoSEQ multiplex PCR; the TCRdb copy retains only in-frame clones and omits some. The repertoire holds tens of thousands of clones, with about nine tenths as singletons. Specimen: peripheral blood, collected on day 0 of AZD1222 vaccination. The receptor set was obtained from an adult in good health. The CDR3 runs from the conserved cysteine through the conserved F or W. The D gene is left open where the match is weak. Not all rows give a size; the values are once, few, many and, for expanded clones, a class.

J	D	V	size	CDR3	DNA
TRBJ1-1	-	TRBV7-2	-	CASSQNTEAFF	TGTGCCAGCAGCCAGAACACTGAAGCTTTCTTT
TRBJ2-3	-	TRBV3-1/TRBV3-2	-	CASSQQGRPDTQYF	TGTGCCAGCAGCCAACAGGGGCGACCAGATACGCAGTATTTT
TRBJ2-2	TRBD1	TRBV7-3	-	CASSLRGTTGELFF	TGTGCCAGCAGCCTCAGGGGGACCACCGGGGAGCTGTTTTTT
TRBJ1-4	-	TRBV30	-	CAWSNGRTSTTNEKLFF	TGTGCCTGGAGTAACGGCAGGACGTCGACAACTAATGAAAAACTGTTTTTT
TRBJ2-1	TRBD2	TRBV5-6	-	CASSLGRSGRTDEQFF	TGTGCCAGCAGCTTGGGCCGGAGCGGGAGGACGGATGAGCAGTTCTTC
TRBJ2-7	TRBD1	TRBV6-5	-	CASSYGLRQGEYEQYF	TGTGCCAGCAGTTACGGTTTGAGACAGGGGGAATACGAGCAGTACTTC
TRBJ1-4	-	TRBV9	-	CASSKRGEESEKLFF	TGTGCCAGCAGCAAAAGAGGGGAGGAGAGTGAAAAACTGTTTTTT
TRBJ2-5	-	TRBV28	-	CATNRDTQETQYF	TGTGCCACCAACCGGGACACCCAAGAGACCCAGTACTTC
TRBJ1-2	-	TRBV3-1/TRBV3-2	-	CASSLGEDYGYTF	TGTGCCAGCAGCCTGGGGGAAGACTATGGCTACACCTTC
TRBJ1-4	TRBD1	TRBV6-1	-	CASSEGRGDEKLFF	TGTGCCAGCAGTGAAGGCAGGGGGGATGAAAAACTGTTTTTT
TRBJ2-5	-	TRBV2	-	CASRLEGIGEEYF	TGTGCCAGCAGATTGGAGGGGATAGGGGAAGAGTACTTC
TRBJ2-2	TRBD1	TRBV12-3/TRBV12-4	-	CASSTGAGGELFF	TGTGCCAGCAGTACAGGGGCGGGCGGGGAGCTGTTTTTT
TRBJ1-4	TRBD1	TRBV10-3	-	CAISPTGIDATNEKLFF	TGTGCCATCAGCCCGACAGGGATCGATGCAACTAATGAAAAACTGTTTTTT
TRBJ1-2	-	TRBV27	-	CASRGADNYGYTF	TGTGCCAGCAGGGGGGCAGATAACTATGGCTACACCTTC
TRBJ1-6	-	TRBV27	once	CASSLGRRSPLHF	TGTGCCAGCAGTTTAGGGCGGAGGTCACCCCTCCACTTT
TRBJ1-4	-	TRBV6-2/TRBV6-3	-	CASSHPRQVLNEKLFF	TGTGCCAGCAGTCACCCTCGGCAGGTTCTTAATGAAAAACTGTTTTTT
TRBJ1-1	-	TRBV6-1	-	CASSDPNTEAFF	TGTGCCAGCAGTGATCCGAACACTGAAGCTTTCTTT
TRBJ2-5	-	TRBV3-1/TRBV3-2	few	CASSQIPGPLGTQYF	TGTGCCAGCAGCCAAATACCGGGGCCCTTGGGGACCCAGTACTTC
TRBJ1-5	TRBD1	TRBV23-1	-	CASSHRDRATNQPQHF	TGCGCCAGCAGTCACCGAGACAGGGCCACCAATCAGCCCCAGCATTTT
TRBJ2-1	TRBD2	TRBV19	once	CASGKGLAAYNEQFF	TGTGCCAGTGGGAAGGGACTAGCGGCCTACAATGAGCAGTTCTTC
TRBJ2-3	TRBD2	TRBV15	-	CATASGSTDTQYF	TGTGCCACCGCTAGCGGGAGCACAGATACGCAGTATTTT
TRBJ1-5	-	TRBV27	-	CASSVTGLNEPQHF	TGTGCCAGCAGTGTAACAGGGCTAAATGAGCCCCAGCATTTT
TRBJ2-1	TRBD1	TRBV15	-	CATSLGGQGATEQFF	TGTGCCACCAGCCTAGGGGGACAGGGGGCAACTGAGCAGTTCTTC
TRBJ1-4	TRBD1	TRBV27	-	CASRGTGGEEKLFF	TGTGCCAGCAGAGGGACAGGGGGGGAGGAAAAACTGTTTTTT
TRBJ2-7	-	TRBV12-5	-	CASGLETDWSYEQYF	TGTGCTAGTGGTTTGGAGACGGACTGGTCCTACGAGCAGTACTTC
TRBJ1-5	-	TRBV25-1	-	CASSGHRDTEPQHF	TGTGCCAGCAGTGGTCACAGAGATACGGAGCCCCAGCATTTT